These 18 T cell receptor beta chains were sequenced from one sample in a study of shared clonotypes between healthy human individuals. The method was immunoSEQ multiplex PCR; TCRdb's version includes in-frame clones alone and lacks a portion of them. The top ten clones hold about 0.13% of a sample with a few million clones, over 85% of them seen once. What was sequenced was naive CD4+ T cells sorted from blood. This sample's subset: CD45RA+ positively selected. These receptors came from a man aged 18 to 30 in good health.

The rearrangement links TRBV6-4 to TRBJ1-6; possible D gene TRBD1, 5 bases. The CDR3 is 15 residues long. The germline CDR1 and CDR2 sequences are MRHNA and SNTAGT. V was clipped by 0 bases and J by 7 bases, with 10 bases between them. CDR3 loop: CASSDSSGWNSPLHF. Written as DNA, the CDR3 is TGTGCCAGCAGTGACTCCTCAGGGTGGAATTCACCCCTCCACTTT.

The chain couples TRBV25-1 to TRBJ1-4, with D possibly matching TRBD1 (6 bases). Germline V CDR1 and CDR2: MGHDK, SYGVNS. The V and J ends lost 4 bases and 7 bases respectively, with 13 bases between them. The CDR3 consists of 14 residues. The DNA of the CDR3 is TGTGCCAGCAGTGTAGGGGGGCTCGGTGAAAAACTGTTTTTT. Residues: CASSVGGLGEKLFF.

The gene calls are TRBV5-1 and TRBJ2-7; D not resolved. CDR1 and CDR2 from the germline V gene are SGHRS and YFSETQ. Trimming shortened V by 0 bases and J by 3 bases, and 13 bases separated the two germline ends. This CDR3 is built from 15 residues. CDR3 amino acids: CASSLAIGTGYEQYF. The CDR3 bases are TGCGCCAGCAGCTTGGCCATCGGCACGGGCTACGAGCAGTACTTC.

The V gene is TRBV29-1, the J gene TRBJ2-7; D gene ambiguous. The V gene's germline CDR1 is SQVTM and CDR2 ANQGSEA. This CDR3 contains 12 residues. Trimming left V 4 bases short and J 2 bases short, with 9 bases between. The CDR3 loop reads CSVVLFTYEQYF. The CDR3 DNA is TGCAGCGTTGTTCTGTTTACCTACGAGCAGTACTTC.

The chain employs TRBV5-1 and TRBJ2-7; TRBD1 matches at 9 bases. After removal of 5 bases from V and 3 bases from J, the junction contained 6 bases not matched to a gene. The CDR3 is 14 amino acids. Germline CDR1 and CDR2: SGHRS and YFSETQ. The DNA for the CDR3 is TGCGCCAGCAGATGGGGACAGGGTATCTACGAGCAGTACTTC. It yields the protein CASRWGQGIYEQYF. Full variable domain (remainder filled in from reference TRBV5-1 and TRBJ2-7): KAGVTQTPRYLIKTRGQQVTLSCSPISGHRSVSWYQQTPGQGLQFLFEYFSETQRNKGNFPGRFSGRQFSNSRSEMNVSTLELGDSALYLCASRWGQGIYEQYFGPGTRLTVT.

As for this clone: The same CDR3 arises from other DNA sequences in this sample as well. The CDR3 sequence: CASSLGGQVNTEAFF. In DNA form, the CDR3 reads TGCGCCAGCAGCTTGGGGGGACAGGTTAACACTGAAGCTTTCTTT. This sequence joins TRBV5-1 and TRBJ1-1; TRBD1 matches at 8 bases. CDR1 and CDR2 (germline): SGHRS, YFSETQ. V trimming: 0 bases; J trimming: 2 bases; junction bases outside the gene matches: 3. CDR3 length: 15 amino acids.

The V and J genes are TRBV28 and TRBJ1-5, with D unresolved. The CDR3 contains 13 residues. CDR1 MDHEN and CDR2 SYDVKM come from the germline V gene. Trimming cost V 6 bases and J 9 bases, with 15 bases left between them. CDR3 bases: TGTGCCAGCAGAAATCGCCAATTGGGGCCCCAGCATTTT. As protein: CASRNRQLGPQHF. The whole variable domain, filled in from reference TRBV28 and TRBJ1-5, reads DVKVTQSSRYLVKRTGEKVFLECVQDMDHENMFWYRQDPGLGLRLIYFSYDVKMKEKGDIPEGYSVSREKKERFSLILESASTNQTSMYLCASRNRQLGPQHFGDGTRLSIL.

This chain uses TRBV6-5 with TRBJ2-7; D unclear. Between the trimmed V and J ends, which lost 7 bases and 2 bases, there was a span of 6 bases. The CDR3 runs to 11 residues. The germline gives CDR1 MNHEY, CDR2 SVGAGI. The CDR3 nucleotides read TGTGCCAGCAAGTCTGCCTACGAGCAGTACTTC. Protein: CASKSAYEQYF.

The rearrangement links TRBV19 to TRBJ1-1; 8 positions agree with TRBD1. This CDR3 region has 15 residues. Germline assignment: CDR1 LNHDA and CDR2 SQIVND (reference sequence). V was pared by 5 bases and J by 1 base, with 6 bases of the junction left unmatched. This CDR3 is CASSSLGQGNTEAFF. The DNA for the CDR3 is TGTGCCAGTAGTTCCTTAGGACAGGGGAACACTGAAGCTTTCTTT.

The DNA for the CDR3 is TGCGCCAGCAGCAATAAACTGACAGGGGCAGAGACCCAGTACTTC. Protein sequence: CASSNKLTGAETQYF. This chain connects TRBV5-1 to TRBJ2-5, with TRBD1 identical over 8 bases. The CDR3 is 15 amino acids. Per germline, CDR1 SGHRS and CDR2 YFSETQ. V was pared by 4 bases and J by 4 bases, with 9 bases of the junction left unmatched. The variable domain in full, with the rest retrieved from reference TRBV5-1 and TRBJ2-5, is KAGVTQTPRYLIKTRGQQVTLSCSPISGHRSVSWYQQTPGQGLQFLFEYFSETQRNKGNFPGRFSGRQFSNSRSEMNVSTLELGDSALYLCASSNKLTGAETQYFGPGTRLLVL.

The chain combines TRBV18 with TRBJ2-5, with D possibly being TRBD2 (5 bases). Germline-derived CDR1 and CDR2 are KGHSH and LQKENI. The CDR3 totals 19 residues. Trimming pared 2 bases from V and 5 bases from J, leaving 27 bases between. The DNA for the CDR3 is TGTGCCAGCTCACCAAGATTTTTGGTCCTACTAGATCGAGTCGAGACCCAGTACTTC. Amino acids: CASSPRFLVLLDRVETQYF.

This chain links TRBV29-1 with TRBJ2-5, with D hard to call. V dropped 0 bases and J dropped 0 bases, with 17 bases sitting between them. This CDR3 is built from 17 residues. Germline V gene data show CDR1 as SQVTM and CDR2 as ANQGSEA. The CDR3 protein is CSVEDPFRTAYQETQYF. The CDR3 DNA sequence: TGCAGCGTTGAAGATCCCTTCCGGACGGCTTACCAAGAGACCCAGTACTTC.

The chain has TRBV28 and TRBJ1-1; 7 positions agree with TRBD1. Germline V gene sequence: CDR1 MDHEN, CDR2 SYDVKM. The CDR3 length is 15 residues. V was clipped by 4 bases and J by 11 bases; unmatched bases: 16. The CDR3 nucleotides are TGTGCCAGCAGTTCTGACCCGGGACAGCGAGCCCAGGCTTTCTTT. Encoded protein: CASSSDPGQRAQAFF.

This clone was counted a few times. The V gene is TRBV5-6, the J gene TRBJ1-5; tentatively, D is TRBD1 (6 bases). Trimming removed 3 bases from V and 12 bases from J, with 13 bases in between. The CDR3 extends over 12 amino acids. The germline CDR1 and CDR2 sequences are SGHDT and YYEEEE. As DNA, the CDR3 is TGTGCCAGCAGCTGGGCCCAGGGGCTCCAGCATTTT. The encoded protein is CASSWAQGLQHF.

With respect to this clone: The sample has other DNA sequences that encode this CDR3 too. CDR3 DNA sequence: TGTGCCAGCAGCACCAGACTACTCAATGAGCAGTTCTTC. Its protein is CASSTRLLNEQFF. The chain has TRBV7-2 and TRBJ2-1; tentatively, D is TRBD2 (5 bases). Germline V gene lookup returns CDR1 SGHTA and CDR2 FQGNSA. The ends were cut back, 5 bases at V and 6 bases at J, with 11 bases in the middle. The CDR3 has 13 residues.

The V call is TRBV19, the J call TRBJ2-1; 8 bases align to TRBD2. In germline, CDR1 is LNHDA, CDR2 SQIVND (reference sequence). The CDR3 extends over 18 amino acids. V lost 8 bases and J lost 8; bases outside the gene matches: 23. The CDR3 DNA reads as TGTGCCAGTGAAGGGCGCTGGGGTGGCGGGGGGCCAAGGGATGAGCAGTTCTTC. Residues: CASEGRWGGGGPRDEQFF.

The chain is built from TRBV25-1 and TRBJ2-7; D unresolved. V shed 1 base and J shed 7 bases, with 14 bases lying between them. Germline V lookup: CDR1 MGHDK, CDR2 SYGVNS. The CDR3 contains 14 residues. This CDR3 reads CASSESAPRNEQYF. CDR3 DNA: TGTGCCAGCAGTGAATCGGCCCCAAGGAATGAGCAGTACTTC.

The chain's CDR3 is CASSPNRPSTDTQYF. CDR3 coding DNA: TGTGCCAGCTCACCAAACAGACCGTCCACAGATACGCAGTATTTT. V and J are TRBV18 and TRBJ2-3, with D unresolved. V was clipped by 2 bases and J by 2 bases, with 11 bases between them. The CDR3 is made up of 15 amino acids. Germline loops: CDR1 KGHSH, CDR2 LQKENI.